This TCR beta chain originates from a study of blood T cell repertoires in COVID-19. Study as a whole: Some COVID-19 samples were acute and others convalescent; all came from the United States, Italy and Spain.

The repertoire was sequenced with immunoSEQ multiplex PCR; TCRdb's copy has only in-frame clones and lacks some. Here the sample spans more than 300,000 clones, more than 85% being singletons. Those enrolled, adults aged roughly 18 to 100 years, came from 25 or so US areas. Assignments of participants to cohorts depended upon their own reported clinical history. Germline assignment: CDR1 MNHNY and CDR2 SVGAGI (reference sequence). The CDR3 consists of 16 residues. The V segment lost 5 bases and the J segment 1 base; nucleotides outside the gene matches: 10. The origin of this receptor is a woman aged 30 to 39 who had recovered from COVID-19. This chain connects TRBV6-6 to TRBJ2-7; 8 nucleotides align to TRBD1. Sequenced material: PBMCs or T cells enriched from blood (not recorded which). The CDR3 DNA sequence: TGTGCCAGCAGTAGGCCTCCCGGGACAGGATCCTACGAGCAGTACTTC. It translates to CASSRPPGTGSYEQYF.